Shown below are 26 T cell receptor beta chains from a single sample sequenced in a study of shared clonotypes between healthy human individuals. The table came from immunoSEQ multiplex PCR; TCRdb's copy has only in-frame clones and leaves some out. Found here are about 980,000 clones, over 75% of them singletons; the top ten hold around 1.5%. What was sequenced was memory CD4+ T cells sorted from blood. Subset specified: CD45RA-negative fraction. All receptors come from a young man in good health.

J is TRBJ1-5 and V is TRBV29-1, with TRBD1 identical over 7 bases. J was trimmed by 11 bases and V by 3 bases; bases with no gene match: 22. The CDR3 is made up of 17 amino acids. Looked up from germline, CDR1 is SQVTM and CDR2 is ANQGSEA. The CDR3 is CSVENLPTGTDSGAQHF. The CDR3 DNA is TGCAGCGTTGAGAACTTACCGACCGGGACAGACAGTGGAGCCCAGCATTTT.

This clone was found many times. V usage is TRBV7-9 and J usage is TRBJ1-1; maybe TRBD1 (6 bases). V was pared by 3 bases and J by 5 bases, with 10 bases between. The V gene's germline CDR1 is SEHNR and CDR2 FQNEAQ (reference sequence). This CDR3 has 13 residues. The CDR3 region has the DNA TGTGCCAGCAGCTTCAGGGGCAGGACTGAAGCTTTCTTT. It specifies CASSFRGRTEAFF.

This clone was seen more than once but under ten times. At one of its ends the junction is not consistent with the germline gene, which may arise from a read error. The chain couples TRBV7-7 to TRBJ2-2; possibly TRBD1 for D (5 bases). The germline CDR1 and CDR2 sequences are SSHAT and FNYEAQ (reference sequence). The CDR3 consists of 13 residues. Here the CDR3 reads CASRSAGPGELFF. The DNA of the CDR3 is TGTGCTAGCAGATCCGCAGGGCCCGGGGAGCTGTTTTTT.

The J gene is TRBJ1-3, the V gene TRBV19; D unresolved. Trimming took 2 bases from V and 0 from J, leaving 20 bases between them. This CDR3 is 19 amino acids long. The germline gives CDR1 LNHDA, CDR2 SQIVND (reference sequence). CDR3 in DNA: TGTGCCAGTAGTATACCCGGAACATCTATACGGTACTCTGGAAACACCATATATTTT. Protein sequence: CASSIPGTSIRYSGNTIYF.

V usage is TRBV7-2 and J usage is TRBJ1-2; perhaps TRBD1 as D (5 bases). This CDR3 spans 12 amino acids. The V and J ends lost 2 bases and 8 bases respectively, with 9 bases between them. In germline, CDR1 is SGHTA, CDR2 FQGNSA. The CDR3: CASSLFQGGYTF. CDR3 nucleotide sequence: TGTGCCAGCAGCTTATTCCAGGGCGGCTACACCTTC.

The CDR3 DNA is TGTGCCAGCGTAGGGACATTCTACAATGAGCAGTTCTTC. Residues: CASVGTFYNEQFF. The V call is TRBV6-1, the J call TRBJ2-1; D might be TRBD1 (6 bases). The CDR3 length is 13 residues. Germline CDR1 reads MNHNS; CDR2 reads SASEGT. V lost 8 bases and J 3 bases, leaving 11 bases between the germline ends.

The chain links TRBV28 to TRBJ2-3; D unclear. Germline V gene lookup returns CDR1 MDHEN and CDR2 SYDVKM. Trimming left V 3 bases short and J 2 bases short, with 9 bases between. The CDR3 has 14 residues. The CDR3 DNA sequence: TGTGCCAGCAGTTTGAGCCAAGTCACAGATACGCAGTATTTT. Translating gives CASSLSQVTDTQYF.

This clone was picked up one time. This sample includes further DNA sequences coding for the same CDR3. J is TRBJ1-4 and V is TRBV5-1; D is unclear. V was clipped by 0 bases and J by 5 bases, with 8 bases between them. There are 14 residues in the CDR3. Germline lookup yields CDR1 SGHRS and CDR2 YFSETQ. The CDR3 reads CASSLGGLNEKLFF. CDR3 in DNA: TGCGCCAGCAGCTTGGGAGGGCTCAATGAAAAACTGTTTTTT.

The chain has TRBV7-8 and TRBJ2-1, with 10 bases aligning to TRBD2. The V segment lost 2 bases and the J segment 6 bases; nucleotides outside the gene matches: 7. CDR3 length: 16 residues. Looked up from germline, CDR1 is SGHVS and CDR2 is FQNEAQ. CDR3 residues: CASSLYPAGGINEQFF. The DNA for the CDR3 is TGTGCCAGCAGCTTATATCCAGCGGGAGGGATCAATGAGCAGTTCTTC.

The genes are TRBV16 and TRBJ2-1; D call uncertain. CDR1 and CDR2 from the germline V gene are KGHSY and FQNENV. The CDR3 has 16 amino acids. Trimming shortened V by 0 bases and J by 6 bases, and 15 bases separated the two germline ends. CDR3 nucleotide sequence: TGTGCCAGCAGCCAATCGTCTCCGGCGGTGAGCAATGAGCAGTTCTTC. Its protein product is CASSQSSPAVSNEQFF.

This clone has a count of ten or more. J is TRBJ2-7 and V is TRBV30; no reliable D call. Germline V gives CDR1 GTSNPN, CDR2 SVGIG (reference sequence). V was shortened by 0 bases and J by 0 bases, with 12 bases between the two germline ends. The CDR3 is 15 amino acids. CDR3 sequence (DNA): TGTGCCTGGAGTGTCCTAGGGTTTAGCTCCTACGAGCAGTACTTC. Encoded protein: CAWSVLGFSSYEQYF.

This clone has a handful of counts. The chain employs TRBV6-6 and TRBJ1-1; a possible D gene is TRBD1 (6 bases). Looked up from germline, CDR1 is MNHNY and CDR2 is SVGAGI (reference sequence). This CDR3 is 13 amino acids long. V dropped 7 bases and J dropped 1 base, with 10 bases sitting between them. The CDR3 is CASTGAGNTEAFF. DNA for the CDR3: TGTGCCAGCACGGGGGCCGGGAACACTGAAGCTTTCTTT.

DNA for the CDR3: TGTGCCACCAGCAGAGATTTACTAGGGAGTGGTACGCAGTATTTT. Amino acid sequence: CATSRDLLGSGTQYF. The chain is built from TRBV15 and TRBJ2-3, with D possibly being TRBD2 (5 bases). The CDR3 is 15 residues long. Germline V gene data show CDR1 as LNHNV and CDR2 as YYDKDF (reference sequence). V lost 0 bases and J 8 bases, leaving 15 bases between the germline ends.

Note on this clone: Other DNA sequences within the sample encode an identical CDR3. The CDR3, as DNA: TGTGCCAGCAGCCTGACAGGGCTAAGCACAGATACGCAGTATTTT. Its protein product is CASSLTGLSTDTQYF. This sequence joins TRBV7-9 and TRBJ2-3; 7 nucleotides agree with TRBD1. Germline values: CDR1 SEHNR, CDR2 FQNEAQ (reference sequence). The CDR3 is 15 amino acids. V lost 5 bases to trimming and J lost 0 bases; unmatched junction nucleotides: 5. The whole variable domain, remainder taken from reference TRBV7-9 and TRBJ2-3, is DTGVSQNPRHKITKRGQNVTFRCDPISEHNRLYWYRQTLGQGPEFLTYFQNEAQLEKSRLLSDRFSAERPKGSFSTLEIQRTEQGDSAMYLCASSLTGLSTDTQYFGPGTRLTVL.

This chain connects TRBV23-1 to TRBJ1-1; no clear D. TRBV23-1 is an open reading frame, and its role is uncertain. This CDR3 is 13 amino acids long. V was pared by 1 base and J by 7 bases, with 10 bases between. This CDR3 is CASSQLSGLEAFF. The DNA of the CDR3 is TGCGCCAGCAGTCAATTATCGGGTCTTGAAGCTTTCTTT.

The rearrangement joins TRBV7-2 to TRBJ2-1, with TRBD2 matching 14 bases. The germline V gene encodes CDR1 SGHTA and CDR2 FQGNSA. The junction had 8 bases not matched to a gene; V was cut back by 0 bases and J by 1 base. The CDR3 contains 20 residues. CDR3 region: CASSLAGGLAGVWSYNEQFF. The CDR3 coding sequence is TGTGCCAGCAGCTTAGCGGGGGGACTAGCGGGAGTGTGGTCCTACAATGAGCAGTTCTTC.

Points on this clone: A much larger clone differs from this one at a single base, so this may be a read error. V and J are TRBV7-9 and TRBJ2-6; D is uncertain. The V gene's germline CDR1 is SEHNR and CDR2 FQNEAQ (reference sequence). The CDR3 totals 13 residues. Trimming pared 1 base from V and 4 bases from J, leaving 2 bases between. As DNA, the CDR3 is TGTGCCAGCAGCTTAGTGGGGGCCAACGTCCTGACTTTC. Translation: CASSLVGANVLTF. Full variable domain (rest looked up from reference TRBV7-9 and TRBJ2-6): DTGVSQNPRHKITKRGQNVTFRCDPISEHNRLYWYRQTLGQGPEFLTYFQNEAQLEKSRLLSDRFSAERPKGSFSTLEIQRTEQGDSAMYLCASSLVGANVLTFGAGSRLTVL.

This clone has ten or more counts. V and J are TRBV10-3 and TRBJ2-4, with 8 bases that match TRBD1. CDR3 size: 17 residues. Germline loops: CDR1 ENHRY, CDR2 SYGVKD. J gave up 7 bases and V 0 bases, and 11 bases lay outside the gene matches. The CDR3 nucleotides read TGTGCCATCAGTGAGTCGGGCGGCAGGGGGCCTCTGAACATTCAGTACTTC. Amino acid sequence: CAISESGGRGPLNIQYF.

V is TRBV7-9 and J is TRBJ2-5; TRBD2 aligns across 16 bases. Per the germline V gene, CDR1 is SEHNR and CDR2 is FQNEAQ (reference sequence). V shed 5 bases, J shed 3 bases, and the junction held 3 bases outside the gene matches. This CDR3 is built from 16 residues. This CDR3 is CASSPGTSGGEETQYF. CDR3 nucleotide sequence: TGTGCCAGCAGCCCTGGGACTAGCGGGGGGGAAGAGACCCAGTACTTC.

This rearrangement joins TRBV6-1 to TRBJ2-3; 7 bases line up with TRBD1. CDR1 is MNHNS, CDR2 SASEGT, per germline. Losses at the gene ends were 6 bases for V and 2 bases for J; bases not matched to a gene: 8. The CDR3 has 15 amino acids. The CDR3: CASSPTGVNTDTQYF. In DNA form, the CDR3 reads TGTGCCAGCAGCCCCACAGGGGTCAACACAGATACGCAGTATTTT.

J is TRBJ1-2 and V is TRBV5-1; 7 bases map to TRBD1. Trimming took 3 bases from V and 6 from J; bases not matched to a gene: 20. The CDR3 runs to 18 residues. The V gene's germline CDR1 is SGHRS and CDR2 YFSETQ. The CDR3 coding sequence is TGCGCCAGCAGCTCGACGGGACAGAGTTATTTAGTCGTGAATGGCTACACCTTC. It specifies CASSSTGQSYLVVNGYTF.

This clone has only one observation. The rearrangement uses TRBV25-1 and TRBJ1-4; D uncertain. The V end lost 2 bases, the J end lost 1 base, and 11 bases lay between the germline ends. This CDR3 contains 16 residues. The germline V gene encodes CDR1 MGHDK and CDR2 SYGVNS. This CDR3 reads CASSEGLGKTNEKLFF. The CDR3 DNA sequence: TGTGCCAGCAGTGAAGGTTTAGGGAAAACTAATGAAAAACTGTTTTTT. Drawing the rest from reference TRBV25-1 and TRBJ1-4, the complete variable domain is EADIYQTPRYLVIGTGKKITLECSQTMGHDKMYWYQQDPGMELHLIHYSYGVNSTEKGDLSSESTVSRIRTEHFPLTLESARPSHTSQYLCASSEGLGKTNEKLFFGSGTQLSVL.

This clone was counted only a few times. The CDR3 loop is CAWTGTSGSYEQYF. DNA for the CDR3: TGTGCCTGGACCGGGACTAGCGGCTCCTACGAGCAGTACTTC. This rearrangement joins TRBV30 to TRBJ2-7; 11 bases are a match to TRBD2. The V gene's germline CDR1 is GTSNPN and CDR2 SVGIG (reference sequence). The CDR3 sequence is 14 residues long. J was trimmed by 0 bases and V by 4 bases; bases with no gene match: 2.

The chain couples TRBV6-6 to TRBJ1-1; perhaps TRBD1 as D (6 bases). This CDR3 comprises 16 residues. Per the germline V gene, CDR1 is MNHNY and CDR2 is SVGAGI (reference sequence). The ends were cut back, 6 bases at V and 0 bases at J, with 17 bases in the middle. DNA of the CDR3: TGTGCCAGCAGGCACGGACAGACACTCATGAACACTGAAGCTTTCTTT. Translated: CASRHGQTLMNTEAFF.

The gene calls are TRBV5-1 and TRBJ2-5, with 7 bases matching TRBD2. This CDR3 contains 13 residues. Per the germline V gene, CDR1 is SGHRS and CDR2 is YFSETQ. Unmatched junction bases numbered 4, after V lost 6 bases and J lost 2 bases. CDR3 nucleotide sequence: TGCGCCAGCAAGAGCGGGATTCAAGAGACCCAGTACTTC. Translating gives CASKSGIQETQYF. Based on the CDR3 plus reference TRBV5-1 and TRBJ2-5, the full variable domain is KAGVTQTPRYLIKTRGQQVTLSCSPISGHRSVSWYQQTPGQGLQFLFEYFSETQRNKGNFPGRFSGRQFSNSRSEMNVSTLELGDSALYLCASKSGIQETQYFGPGTRLLVL.

V is TRBV2 and J is TRBJ2-7; maybe TRBD1 (5 bases). The CDR3 is 12 residues long. Per germline, CDR1 SNHLY and CDR2 FYNNEI. V lost 7 bases and J 4 bases, leaving 11 bases between the germline ends. In DNA form, the CDR3 reads TGTGCCAGCACCCCCGACAGTTACGAGCAGTACTTC. This gives the protein CASTPDSYEQYF.